Following are 5 T cell receptor beta chains from one sample sequenced in a study of blood T cell repertoires in COVID-19. The method was immunoSEQ multiplex PCR; TCRdb's version includes in-frame clones alone and lacks a portion of them. In the table there are more than 110,000 clones, about 80% of which are singletons. Sequenced sample: peripheral blood. These receptor sequences come from a human donor in a cohort sampled during active COVID-19.

The chain is built from TRBV5-1 and TRBJ1-2; tentative D call: TRBD1 (5 bases). V lost 1 base, J lost 5 bases, and 9 bases lay in between. The length of the CDR3 is 13 residues. Per germline, CDR1 SGHRS and CDR2 YFSETQ. CDR3 nucleotide sequence: TGCGCCAGCAGCTTGCAGGGTCCTTATGGCTACACCTTC. This encodes CASSLQGPYGYTF.

This clone is a singleton in its sample. This chain connects TRBV4-3 to TRBJ2-2; the match to TRBD2 covers 8 bases. Per germline, CDR1 LGHNA and CDR2 YSLEER. The CDR3 is made up of 15 amino acids. After removal of 3 bases from V and 4 bases from J, the junction contained 4 bases not matched to a gene. The CDR3 region is CASSQIAGSTGELFF. The CDR3 DNA reads TGCGCCAGCAGCCAGATAGCGGGGAGCACCGGGGAGCTGTTTTTT.

This clone was recorded only once. V usage is TRBV4-2 and J usage is TRBJ2-7, with a possible D match to TRBD1 (5 bases). V was cut by 4 bases and J by 12 bases, with 7 bases left in between. The germline V gene has CDR1 LGHNA and CDR2 YNFKEQ. There are 9 residues in the CDR3. CDR3 protein: CASSPRGYF. The CDR3 DNA reads as TGTGCCAGCAGCCCAAGGGGGTACTTC.

The chain has TRBV30 and TRBJ1-2; 7 nucleotides agree with TRBD1. The CDR3 has 14 amino acids. The V segment lost 0 bases and the J segment 3 bases; nucleotides outside the gene matches: 4. In germline, CDR1 is GTSNPN, CDR2 SVGIG (reference sequence). CDR3 amino acids: CAWSVRGGDYGYTF. CDR3 coding DNA: TGTGCCTGGAGTGTACGAGGGGGCGACTATGGCTACACCTTC.

DNA of the CDR3: TGTGCCAGCTCAGAATATGGACAGGGGGCAAATTCACCCCTCCACTTT. Translating it yields CASSEYGQGANSPLHF. The genes are TRBV18 and TRBJ1-6; 11 nucleotides line up with TRBD1. The CDR3 sequence is 16 residues long. With 5 bases clipped from V and 7 bases from J, the junction kept 7 bases outside the gene matches. CDR1 is KGHSH, CDR2 LQKENI, per germline.